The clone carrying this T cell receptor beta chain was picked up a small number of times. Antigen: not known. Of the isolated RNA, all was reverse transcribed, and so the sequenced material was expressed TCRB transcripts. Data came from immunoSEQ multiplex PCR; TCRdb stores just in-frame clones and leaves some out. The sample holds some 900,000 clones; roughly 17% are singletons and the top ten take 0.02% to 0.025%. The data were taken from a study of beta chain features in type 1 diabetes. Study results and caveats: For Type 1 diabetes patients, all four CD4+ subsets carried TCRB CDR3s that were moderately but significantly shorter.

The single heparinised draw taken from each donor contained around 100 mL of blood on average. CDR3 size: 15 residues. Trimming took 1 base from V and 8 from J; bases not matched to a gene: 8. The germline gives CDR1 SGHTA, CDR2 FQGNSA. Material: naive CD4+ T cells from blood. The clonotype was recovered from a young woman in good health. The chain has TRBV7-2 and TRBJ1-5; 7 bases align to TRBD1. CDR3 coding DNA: TGTGCCAGCAGCTTAGTTTCGGCCCAGGGGGAGCCCCAGCATTTT. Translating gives CASSLVSAQGEPQHF.